This T cell receptor (beta chain) stems from a study of blood T cell repertoires in COVID-19. Study-level information: Donors in the United States, Italy and Spain gave samples during acute or convalescent COVID-19. The analysed material was cDNA or gDNA that came from T cells, B-cell-depleted T cells, or PBMCs.

Trimming at V came to 6 bases and at J to 1 base, leaving 5 bases not matched to a gene. CDR3 length: 15 amino acids. The germline CDR1 and CDR2 sequences are SGHVS and FQNEAQ. Authors' methods: Using reference gene primer amplification, nucleated cell counts were estimated. Sequenced by immunoSEQ multiplex PCR; TCRdb stores in-frame clones only, minus some. The V and J calls and clone size are taken from that table; D and trimming were inferred from the DNA. The table has about 200,000 clones, 80% to 90% seen once. This clone was recorded only once. Material for sequencing was peripheral blood. The source of this sequence is a woman over 75 with acute or convalescent COVID-19. The chain has TRBV7-8 and TRBJ2-7; 11 bases match TRBD2. The CDR3 DNA is TGTGCCAGCAGTTTACTAGCGGGAGCTTCCTACGAGCAGTACTTC. Its translation: CASSLLAGASYEQYF.